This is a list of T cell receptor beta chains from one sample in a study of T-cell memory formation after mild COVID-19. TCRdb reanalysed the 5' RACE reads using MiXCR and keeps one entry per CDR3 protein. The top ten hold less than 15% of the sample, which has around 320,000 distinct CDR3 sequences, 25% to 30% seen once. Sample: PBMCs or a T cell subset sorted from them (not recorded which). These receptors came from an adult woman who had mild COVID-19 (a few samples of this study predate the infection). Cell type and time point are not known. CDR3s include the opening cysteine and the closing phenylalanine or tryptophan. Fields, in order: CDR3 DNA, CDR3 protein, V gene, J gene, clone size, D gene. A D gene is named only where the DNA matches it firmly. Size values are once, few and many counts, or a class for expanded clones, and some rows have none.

TGTGCCAGCAGTTCAAGGTCGACAGGGGTAGGTAACAATGAGCAGTTCTTC	CASSSRSTGVGNNEQFF	TRBV27	TRBJ2-1	.	TRBD1
TGTGCCAGCAGTTTATATTTTGGGGGTGTGAGGCAAGAGACCCAGTACTTC	CASSLYFGGVRQETQYF	TRBV12-3/TRBV12-4	TRBJ2-5	.	.
TGTGCCAGCATTGAGGCGGGTGGGGCCAACGTCCTGACTTTC	CASIEAGGANVLTF	TRBV12-3/TRBV12-4	TRBJ2-6	few	.
TGTGCCAGCTCACCAGCCATGGGGGCCCACGAGCAGTACTTC	CASSPAMGAHEQYF	TRBV18	TRBJ2-7	.	.
TGCGCCAGCAGCACACGCAGGGGGGAAAAACTGTTTTTT	CASSTRRGEKLFF	TRBV4-1	TRBJ1-4	once	TRBD1
TGTGCCAGCAGCCGAGACCTCTCGGGCACTGAAGCTTTCTTT	CASSRDLSGTEAFF	TRBV9	TRBJ1-1	.	.
TGTGCCAGCAGTCAACAGGGGGGTATGACTGAAGCTTTCTTT	CASSQQGGMTEAFF	TRBV12-3/TRBV12-4	TRBJ1-1	few	TRBD1
TGTGCCAGCAGCACAATCCAAGGGGAGACCCAGTACTTC	CASSTIQGETQYF	TRBV5-6	TRBJ2-5	.	.
TGCGCCAGCAGCCTCGGGACCAACTTTCATGAGCAGTTCTTC	CASSLGTNFHEQFF	TRBV5-1	TRBJ2-1	few	.
TGTGCCAGCAGTCCTTCCCGGGGGGGGAGTGGCACAGATACGCAGTATTTT	CASSPSRGGSGTDTQYF	TRBV12-3/TRBV12-4	TRBJ2-3	few	TRBD2
TGTGCCAGCTCAATACAGGGGCCGAACACCGGGGAGCTGTTTTTT	CASSIQGPNTGELFF	TRBV18	TRBJ2-2	once	TRBD1
TGCGCCAGCGACGAGGGGGGCCCGACAGATACGCAGTATTTT	CASDEGGPTDTQYF	TRBV5-1	TRBJ2-3	few	.
TGTGCCAGCAGCTGGGGACAGAACTCCGCGAACACCGGGGAGCTGTTTTTT	CASSWGQNSANTGELFF	TRBV6-5	TRBJ2-2	.	TRBD1
TGTGCCAGCAGCTTGTCGTTGTACACTGAAGCTTTCTTT	CASSLSLYTEAFF	TRBV5-4	TRBJ1-1	few	.
TGCAGCGTTGAAGATCGGGGGAGAGAGACCCAGTACTTC	CSVEDRGRETQYF	TRBV29-1	TRBJ2-5	.	.
TGCGCCAGCAGCAACAGGGTGACCTACGAGCAGTACTTC	CASSNRVTYEQYF	TRBV5-1	TRBJ2-7	few	.
TGTGCCTCTCACTCCGGGGTCGGGGAGCTGTTTTTT	CASHSGVGELFF	TRBV24-1	TRBJ2-2	few	.
TGTGCCAGCAGCCAAGAAAGGGGGAGCACTGAAGCTTTCTTT	CASSQERGSTEAFF	TRBV3-1	TRBJ1-1	few	.
TGTGCCAGCAGCCAACCGGGACAGGGTTTGAATGAGCAGTTCTTC	CASSQPGQGLNEQFF	TRBV3-1	TRBJ2-1	.	TRBD1
TGTGCCAGCAGCCTCGATTCACCCCTCCACTTT	CASSLDSPLHF	TRBV7-8	TRBJ1-6	.	.
TGTGCCAGCAGCCCAGCTGTCGAGCAGTACTTC	CASSPAVEQYF	TRBV7-9	TRBJ2-7	.	.
TGCGCCAGCAGCCAAGATAGGCAGACTAGCGGTTCTTACTATGAGCAGTTCTTC	CASSQDRQTSGSYYEQFF	TRBV4-3	TRBJ2-1	.	TRBD2
TGTGCCAGCAGCTTAATGCGGCCCGGCACAGATACGCAGTATTTT	CASSLMRPGTDTQYF	TRBV7-9	TRBJ2-3	few	.
TGTGCCAGCACTTCCGTTGGCTGGCGAGATACGCAGTATTTT	CASTSVGWRDTQYF	TRBV7-3	TRBJ2-3	.	.
TGTGCCACCAGTGATTTACAGGCGAACACCGGGGAGCTGTTTTTT	CATSDLQANTGELFF	TRBV24-1	TRBJ2-2	few	.
TGCAGTGCTAGAGATATCAAAGTAGCGGGCACAGATACGCAGTATTTT	CSARDIKVAGTDTQYF	TRBV20-1	TRBJ2-3	few	.
TGTGCCAGCAGCCCCCCACAGTGGTACACTGAAGCTTTCTTT	CASSPPQWYTEAFF	TRBV12-3/TRBV12-4	TRBJ1-1	once	.
TGTGCCAGCATTAGACAGGGCGTTTGGGGCTACACCTTC	CASIRQGVWGYTF	TRBV6-1	TRBJ1-2	.	TRBD1
TGTGCCAGCAGTTACGGGCAGGCCGGTGAAAAACTGTTTTTT	CASSYGQAGEKLFF	TRBV6-5	TRBJ1-4	.	.
TGTGCCAGCAGCCAATCTTATGGCTACACCTTC	CASSQSYGYTF	TRBV3-1	TRBJ1-2	.	.
TGTGCCACCAGCAGAGACCGTGCTAGTAGCGCAGATACGCAGTATTTT	CATSRDRASSADTQYF	TRBV15	TRBJ2-3	few	.
TGTGCCAGCAGCTCCAACAAGCGGAGCTCCTACGAGCAGTACTTC	CASSSNKRSSYEQYF	TRBV7-9	TRBJ2-7	few	.
TGTGCCAGCAGTTACTCAGCGGTAAGCTCCTACAATGAGCAGTTCTTC	CASSYSAVSSYNEQFF	TRBV6-5	TRBJ2-1	.	.